Shown below are 21 T cell receptor beta chains from a single sample sequenced in a study of control samples from healthy donors and cancer patients. Using immunoSEQ multiplex PCR, the repertoire was profiled, and TCRdb retains in-frame clones only, with some absent. The sample carries approximately 120,000 clones, around 86% recorded once. Sequenced: blood. These receptors all stem from a man aged 35-49 years in good health.

The chain has TRBV20-1 and TRBJ1-1; 7 bases fit TRBD1. Germline CDR1 reads DFQATT; CDR2 reads SNEGSKA (reference sequence). V lost 3 bases and J lost 2; bases outside the gene matches: 9. The CDR3 is 15 amino acids. In DNA form, the CDR3 reads TGCAGTGCTAGTGGGGACCGACAGGGCAACACTGAAGCTTTCTTT. This sequence encodes CSASGDRQGNTEAFF.

V and J are TRBV9 and TRBJ1-5, with TRBD1 as a possible D gene (6 bases). Deletions cut 3 bases from V and 6 bases from J, with 16 bases between. Germline CDR1 reads SGDLS; CDR2 reads YYNGEE. This CDR3 has 15 amino acids. The CDR3 DNA is TGTGCCAGCAGCGAGAGGGGGGGCGGGCCTCAGCCCCAGCATTTT. Translation: CASSERGGGPQPQHF.

The sample holds one count of this clone. The chain is built from TRBV24-1 and TRBJ2-2, with a possible D match to TRBD1 (6 bases). The V gene's germline CDR1 is KGHDR and CDR2 SFDVKD. The CDR3 loop spans 13 amino acids. Between the trimmed V and J ends, which lost 5 bases and 5 bases, there was a span of 8 bases. The CDR3 here is CATSGTGTGELFF. In DNA, the CDR3 is TGTGCCACCAGTGGCACAGGGACCGGGGAGCTGTTTTTT.

The chain has TRBV25-1 and TRBJ2-7, with a tentative D call TRBD2 (5 bases). Germline V gene lookup returns CDR1 MGHDK and CDR2 SYGVNS. V lost 4 bases, J lost 0 bases, and 7 bases lay in between. The CDR3 contains 13 residues. The DNA of the CDR3 is TGTGCCAGCAGTGCGGGAAGCTCCTACGAGCAGTACTTC. This codes for CASSAGSSYEQYF.

The CDR3 nucleotides read TGTGCCAGCAGCACCGGGGGAAGGGGCACAGATACGCAGTATTTT. It codes for CASSTGGRGTDTQYF. The chain uses TRBV9 and TRBJ2-3; a possible D gene is TRBD2 (6 bases). V was pared by 4 bases and J by 1 base, with 13 bases between. The V gene's germline CDR1 is SGDLS and CDR2 YYNGEE. This CDR3 has 15 residues.

The chain joins TRBV12-3 or TRBV12-4 to TRBJ1-6; 8 positions match TRBD1. The CDR3 has 13 amino acids. V shed 5 bases, J shed 19 bases, and the junction held 13 bases outside the gene matches. This CDR3 is CASSLRTGQTIHF. CDR3 bases: TGTGCCAGCAGTCTACGGACAGGGCAAACGATACACTTT.

The chain joins TRBV6-6 to TRBJ2-7; the D gene could be TRBD1 or TRBD2 (5 bases each). The CDR3 is made up of 15 amino acids. Germline CDR1 reads MNHNY; CDR2 reads SVGAGI (reference sequence). V dropped 4 bases and J dropped 5 bases, with 18 bases sitting between them. The CDR3 spells CASSSPGTRRNEQYF. CDR3 in DNA: TGTGCCAGCAGTTCTCCCGGGACCCGGCGAAACGAGCAGTACTTC.

V is TRBV2 and J is TRBJ1-2; the D gene is possibly TRBD1 (6 bases). Germline V CDR1 and CDR2: SNHLY, FYNNEI. Between the trimmed V and J ends, which lost 8 bases and 4 bases, there was a span of 14 bases. CDR3 size: 13 residues. CDR3 residues: CASREDSSYGYTF. The CDR3 DNA sequence: TGTGCCAGCCGGGAGGACAGCAGCTATGGCTACACCTTC.

About this clone itself: The junction shows a germline mismatch at one end, possibly a read error. The chain couples TRBV10-3 to TRBJ1-5; D remains ambiguous. CDR1 and CDR2 (germline): ENHRY, SYGVKD. The CDR3 spans 14 residues. CDR3 loop: CVISEETDYVPQHF. CDR3 bases: TGTGTCATCAGCGAAGAAACCGATTATGTGCCCCAGCATTTT.

The genes are TRBV7-9 and TRBJ2-3; TRBD2 is a possible D gene (6 bases). Germline values: CDR1 SEHNR, CDR2 FQNEAQ (reference sequence). With 3 bases removed from V and 2 bases from J, the gap between germline ends came to 9 bases. The CDR3 extends over 14 amino acids. DNA of the CDR3: TGTGCCAGCAGCTTTGGAGGGACCACAGATACGCAGTATTTT. Translated: CASSFGGTTDTQYF.

This sequence joins TRBV5-1 and TRBJ2-7; TRBD2 matches at 7 bases. Per germline, CDR1 SGHRS and CDR2 YFSETQ. With V trimmed by 4 bases and J by 7 bases, 11 bases remained unmatched. CDR3 length: 14 amino acids. CDR3 nucleotides: TGCGCCAGCAGCCAGGAGCCCGCCGGGGGGGAGCAGTACTTC. Amino acid sequence: CASSQEPAGGEQYF.

This rearrangement joins TRBV9 to TRBJ2-2, with 9 positions matching TRBD2. Germline V lookup: CDR1 SGDLS, CDR2 YYNGEE. The CDR3 is 14 residues long. V was clipped by 1 base and J by 6 bases; unmatched bases: 1. As DNA, the CDR3 is TGTGCCAGCAGCGTACGCGGGGGGGCCGGGGAGCTGTTTTTT. It yields the protein CASSVRGGAGELFF.

The rearrangement links TRBV6-6 to TRBJ1-1, with unresolved D. The CDR3 is 12 residues long. The V end was cut by 1 base, the J end by 6 bases, with 6 bases between. Germline assignment: CDR1 MNHNY and CDR2 SVGAGI (reference sequence). This CDR3 is CASSYLGAEAFF. The CDR3 bases are TGTGCCAGCAGTTACTTGGGAGCTGAAGCTTTCTTT.

The chain is built from TRBV3-1 (or the pseudogene TRBV3-2) and TRBJ2-1; 9 bases map to TRBD1. The CDR3 covers 15 residues. J gave up 5 bases and V 4 bases, and 6 bases lay outside the gene matches. Per germline, CDR1 LGHDT and CDR2 YNNKEL (reference sequence). The CDR3 region has the DNA TGTGCCAGCAGCCGCACCGGGACAGGGAACAATGAGCAGTTCTTC. Its protein product is CASSRTGTGNNEQFF.

V and J are TRBV11-3 and TRBJ1-2; TRBD1 matches at 9 bases. Germline V gene sequence: CDR1 SGHNT, CDR2 YENEEA. With 0 bases clipped from V and 6 bases from J, the junction kept 8 bases outside the gene matches. This CDR3 spans 16 amino acids. Here the CDR3 DNA reads TGTGCCAGCAGCTTAGATGGGACAGGGCGGAGGGATGGCTACACCTTC. This translates into CASSLDGTGRRDGYTF.

CDR3 residues: CASSYSRPPDRHEQFF. CDR3 nucleotides: TGTGCCAGCAGTTACTCGCGTCCACCCGATCGCCATGAGCAGTTCTTC. V gene TRBV6-6 combines with J gene TRBJ2-1, with D unclear. Germline CDR1 and CDR2: MNHNY and SVGAGI (reference sequence). The CDR3 contains 16 residues. V gave up 0 bases and J gave up 8 bases, with 17 bases separating them.

CDR3 in amino acids: CASSLALAEGWDTQYF. CDR3 nucleotide sequence: TGTGCCAGCAGCTTAGCGCTCGCGGAGGGGTGGGATACGCAGTATTTT. The chain joins TRBV7-8 to TRBJ2-3; maybe TRBD2 (6 bases). CDR1 is SGHVS, CDR2 FQNEAQ, per germline. The CDR3 covers 16 residues. The germline V and J ends were trimmed by 0 bases and 6 bases, with 16 bases remaining between them.

The chain couples TRBV6-5 to TRBJ1-5, with D unresolved. V was pared by 6 bases and J by 2 bases, with 14 bases between. The CDR3 is 15 amino acids. The germline V gene encodes CDR1 MNHEY and CDR2 SVGAGI. CDR3 loop: CASRPGGNGNQPQHF. The CDR3 region has the DNA TGTGCCAGCAGGCCGGGAGGGAACGGCAATCAGCCCCAGCATTTT.

A few counts support this clone. The chain links TRBV10-1 to TRBJ2-1; D uncertain. Germline loops: CDR1 WNHNN, CDR2 SYGVQD (reference sequence). V was pared by 0 bases and J by 9 bases, with 12 bases between. The CDR3 is 14 residues long. CDR3 protein: CASSESGRRAEQFF. The CDR3 DNA follows: TGCGCCAGCAGTGAGTCGGGCCGTCGGGCTGAGCAGTTCTTC.

This chain uses TRBV5-6 with TRBJ2-5, with D unclear. The germline V gene encodes CDR1 SGHDT and CDR2 YYEEEE. V was shortened by 1 base and J by 5 bases, with 12 bases between the two germline ends. This CDR3 comprises 14 residues. The CDR3 region has the DNA TGTGCCAGCAGCTTGTACGGGCTCCCGGAGACCCAGTACTTC. As protein: CASSLYGLPETQYF.

This chain connects TRBV6-2 or TRBV6-3 to TRBJ1-2; 8 nucleotides line up with TRBD1. Trimming cost V 5 bases and J 4 bases; bases outside gene matches: 3. CDR1 and CDR2 (germline): MNHEY, SVGEGT. The CDR3 has 13 residues. CDR3 sequence reads: CASSTGQVYGYTF. CDR3 DNA sequence: TGTGCCAGCAGTACGGGACAGGTCTATGGCTACACCTTC.